The present entry profiles one T cell receptor (beta chain) with its context. This record belongs to a study of T-cell memory formation after mild COVID-19. Constant-segment primers served in 5'RACE that generated TCR alpha and TCR beta cDNA libraries bearing sample barcodes and UMIs. One entry per CDR3 protein, called by TCRdb with MiXCR from the 5' RACE reads. The sample has about 260,000 distinct CDR3 sequences; around 8% are singletons. This receptor was taken from a man younger than 30 who had mild COVID-19 (a few samples of this study predate the infection). Cell type and time point are not known. Material: PBMCs or a T cell subset sorted from them (not recorded which).

CDR3 region: CASSQEGRPWWTQYF. The DNA for the CDR3 is TGTGCCAGCAGCCAAGAAGGCCGCCCGTGGTGGACCCAGTACTTC. The chain has TRBV3-1 and TRBJ2-5; D remains ambiguous. Trimming took off 0 bases at V and 7 bases at J, with 15 bases between the two ends. This CDR3 is built from 15 residues. Germline-derived CDR1 and CDR2 are LGHDT and YNNKEL (reference sequence).